This record concerns one T cell receptor (beta chain) sequence. Its cognate antigen has yet to be identified. It has no much larger one-base neighbor in the sample; base qualities were not kept. The data belong to a study of T cells in localized non-small cell lung cancer (dated by TCRdb to about 2020). Study-level background: The study examined T cell repertoires in 200 to 250 patients with early-stage NSCLC and compared tumors with uninvolved tumor-adjacent lungs. The cohort consisted of approximately 220 treatment-naive NSCLC patients whose localized lung tumors had been resected. NSCLC patients had a mean age of roughly 69 years, and 129 were male and 85 to 110 female.

At diagnosis, tumor, uninvolved tumor-adjacent lung and peripheral blood were collected and then preserved as a mix of FFPE and fresh-frozen material. TCR beta CDR3 regions were sequenced from DNA using the immunoSEQ Assay. In the source study's methods: T cell density was computed as TCR beta template counts normalized to usable DNA estimated by amplifying housekeeping genes. Richness was estimated using the preseqR package, with extrapolation to 400,000 templates for PBMC samples and to 120,000 templates for tissue samples. Clonality was defined as one minus Pielou's evenness. To identify tissue-enriched TCRs, differential abundance testing was run on productive amino-acid clonotypes with a minimum total count of 5 and an alpha of 0.1. The Jaccard Index and the Morisita Overlap Index were used to quantify repertoire overlap between compartments. TCR beta CDR3s were clustered by GLIPH together with public tetramer-defined viral CDR3s, and at least three viral sequences plus V-gene enrichment were required for viral motifs. TCRdb took over this immuneACCESS table, retaining in-frame rearrangements with V and J assigned. Such tables are incomplete; in checked studies, under half of the missing clones stem from an unresolved V gene, and the remainder is unexplained. V and J calls and clone size follow that table, whereas D and trimming were derived from the DNA. This sample is represented by about 1,600 clones; roughly 30% of them were singletons. The biggest ten clones account for around 17% of the sample.

From the cysteine up to the phenylalanine, the CDR3 has a length of 14 residues. Left in the record is the CDR3 DNA by itself, 42 bases read in frame from the first base. The junction shows trimming of 3 bases on V and 0 bases on J, plus 7 bases between the germline ends. For CDR1 and CDR2, the germline V gene lists SGHNT and YENEEA. Broader findings and caveats from the paper: Higher T cell density in blood was associated with longer overall survival, whereas higher clonality in adjacent lung was associated with shorter survival. Because the study design was exploratory, TCR variables were selected using unadjusted p-values without false-discovery rate correction. Of the top 100 tumor clones, a median of 57 were detected in paired uninvolved adjacent lung; 28 were also among that lung's top 100. Because multi-region tumor sequencing was not done, intratumor heterogeneity could not be ruled out. The highest T cell clonality was observed in uninvolved tumor-adjacent lung, where clonality exceeded that of tumor, suggesting that antigenic responses were more focused in uninvolved tumor-adjacent lung.

Recombination joined TRBV11-3 with TRBJ2-3; the D region possibly corresponds to TRBD1 (6 bases align). This clonotype originated in a man aged 35-69 years with stage I lung adenocarcinoma. Material: lung tumor tissue, obtained before any cancer treatment. The nucleotide sequence reads as follows: TGTGCCAGCAGCTTTGGACAGAGCACAGATACGCAGTATTTT. The encoded protein is CASSFGQSTDTQYF.